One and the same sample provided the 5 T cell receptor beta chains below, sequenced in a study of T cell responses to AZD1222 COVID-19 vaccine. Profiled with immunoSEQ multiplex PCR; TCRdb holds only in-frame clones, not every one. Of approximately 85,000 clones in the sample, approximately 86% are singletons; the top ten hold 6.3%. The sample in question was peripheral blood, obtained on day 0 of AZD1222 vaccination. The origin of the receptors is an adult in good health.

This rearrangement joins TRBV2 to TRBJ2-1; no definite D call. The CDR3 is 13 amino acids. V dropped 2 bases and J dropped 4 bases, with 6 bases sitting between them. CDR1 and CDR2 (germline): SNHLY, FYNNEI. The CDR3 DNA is TGTGCCAGCAGTGAACGAAGTTACAATGAGCAGTTCTTC. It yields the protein CASSERSYNEQFF.

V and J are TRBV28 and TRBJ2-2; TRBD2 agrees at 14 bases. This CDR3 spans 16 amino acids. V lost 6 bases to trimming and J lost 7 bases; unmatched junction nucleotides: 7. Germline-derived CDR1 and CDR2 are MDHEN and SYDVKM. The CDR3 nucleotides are TGTGCCAGCAGCTCTGGGACTAGCGGGGGCCGCGGGGAGCTGTTTTTT. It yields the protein CASSSGTSGGRGELFF.

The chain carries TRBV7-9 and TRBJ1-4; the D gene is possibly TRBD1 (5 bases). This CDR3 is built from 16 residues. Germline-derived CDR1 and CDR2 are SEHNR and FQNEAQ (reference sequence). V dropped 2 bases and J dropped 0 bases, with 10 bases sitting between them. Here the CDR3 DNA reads TGTGCCAGCAGCTTATCCCGGGGCTCAACTAATGAAAAACTGTTTTTT. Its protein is CASSLSRGSTNEKLFF.

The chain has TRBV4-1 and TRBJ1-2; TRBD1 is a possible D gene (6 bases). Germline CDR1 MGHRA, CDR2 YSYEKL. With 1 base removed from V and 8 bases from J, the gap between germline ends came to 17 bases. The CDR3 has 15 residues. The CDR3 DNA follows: TGCGCCAGCAGCCAAGCCAGGGGAAGGATGTGGGGCTACACCTTC. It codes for CASSQARGRMWGYTF.

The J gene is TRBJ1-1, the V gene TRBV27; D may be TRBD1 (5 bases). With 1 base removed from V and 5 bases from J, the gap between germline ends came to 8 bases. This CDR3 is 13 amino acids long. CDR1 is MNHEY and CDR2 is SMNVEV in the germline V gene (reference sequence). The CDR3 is CASSLFRETEAFF. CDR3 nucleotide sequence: TGTGCCAGCAGTTTATTCAGGGAAACTGAAGCTTTCTTT.